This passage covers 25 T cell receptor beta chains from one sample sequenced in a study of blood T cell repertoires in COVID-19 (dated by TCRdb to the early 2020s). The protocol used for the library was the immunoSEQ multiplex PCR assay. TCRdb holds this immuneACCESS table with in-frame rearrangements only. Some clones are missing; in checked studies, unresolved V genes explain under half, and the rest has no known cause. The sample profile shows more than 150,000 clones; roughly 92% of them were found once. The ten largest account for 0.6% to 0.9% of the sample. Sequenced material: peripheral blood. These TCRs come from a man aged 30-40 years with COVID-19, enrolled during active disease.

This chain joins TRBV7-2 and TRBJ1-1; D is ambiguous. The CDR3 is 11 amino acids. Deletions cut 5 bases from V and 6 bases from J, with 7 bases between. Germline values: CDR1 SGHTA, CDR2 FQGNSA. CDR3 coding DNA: TGTGCCAGCAGCCCAGTCTCTGAAGCTTTCTTT. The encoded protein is CASSPVSEAFF.

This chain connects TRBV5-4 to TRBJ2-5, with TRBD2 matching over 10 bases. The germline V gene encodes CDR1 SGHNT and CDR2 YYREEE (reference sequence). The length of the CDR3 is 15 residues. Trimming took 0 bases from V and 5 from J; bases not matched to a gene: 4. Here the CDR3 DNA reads TGTGCCAGCAGCTTGGGTAGCGGGGGGTCGGAGACCCAGTACTTC. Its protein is CASSLGSGGSETQYF.

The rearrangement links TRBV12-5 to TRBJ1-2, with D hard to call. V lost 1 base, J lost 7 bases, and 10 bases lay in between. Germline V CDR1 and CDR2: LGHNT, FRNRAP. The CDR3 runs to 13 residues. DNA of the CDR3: TGTGCTAGTGGTTTGGGAACATTTGGTGGCTACACCTTC. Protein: CASGLGTFGGYTF.

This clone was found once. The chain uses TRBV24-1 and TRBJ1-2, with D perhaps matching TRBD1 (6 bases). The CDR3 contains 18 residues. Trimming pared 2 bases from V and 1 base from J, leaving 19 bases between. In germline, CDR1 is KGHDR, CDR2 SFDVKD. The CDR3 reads CATSDSFSRPGDNYGYTF. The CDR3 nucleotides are TGTGCCACCAGTGATTCTTTTTCTAGGCCAGGGGATAACTATGGCTACACCTTC.

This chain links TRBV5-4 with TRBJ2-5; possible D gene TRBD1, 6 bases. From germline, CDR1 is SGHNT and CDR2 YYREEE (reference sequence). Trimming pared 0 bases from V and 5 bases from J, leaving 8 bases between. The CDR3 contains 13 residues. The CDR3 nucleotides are TGTGCCAGCAGCTTGGACAGGGCGGAGACCCAGTACTTC. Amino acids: CASSLDRAETQYF.

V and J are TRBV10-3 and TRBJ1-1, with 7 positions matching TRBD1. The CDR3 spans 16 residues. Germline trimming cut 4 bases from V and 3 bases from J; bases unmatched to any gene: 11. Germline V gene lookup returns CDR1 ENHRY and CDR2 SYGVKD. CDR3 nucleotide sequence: TGTGCCATCAGTGGCACCGACAGGGCGACGTACACTGAAGCTTTCTTT. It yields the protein CAISGTDRATYTEAFF.

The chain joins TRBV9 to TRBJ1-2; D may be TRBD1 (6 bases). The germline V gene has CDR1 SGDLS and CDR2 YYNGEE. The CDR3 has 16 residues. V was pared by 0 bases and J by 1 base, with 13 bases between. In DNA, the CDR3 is TGTGCCAGCAGCGTAGATGTTGGGGGCCTTAACTATGGCTACACCTTC. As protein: CASSVDVGGLNYGYTF. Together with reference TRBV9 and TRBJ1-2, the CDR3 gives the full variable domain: DSGVTQTPKHLITATGQRVTLRCSPRSGDLSVYWYQQSLDQGLQFLIQYYNGEERAKGNILERFSAQQFPDLHSELNLSSLELGDSALYFCASSVDVGGLNYGYTFGSGTRLTVV.

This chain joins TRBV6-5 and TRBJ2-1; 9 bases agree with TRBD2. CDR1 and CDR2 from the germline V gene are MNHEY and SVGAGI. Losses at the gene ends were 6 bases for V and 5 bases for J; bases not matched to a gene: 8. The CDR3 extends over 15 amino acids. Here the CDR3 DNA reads TGTGCCAGCAGCGGAGGGCGGGGGGGCCACAATGAGCAGTTCTTC. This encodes CASSGGRGGHNEQFF.

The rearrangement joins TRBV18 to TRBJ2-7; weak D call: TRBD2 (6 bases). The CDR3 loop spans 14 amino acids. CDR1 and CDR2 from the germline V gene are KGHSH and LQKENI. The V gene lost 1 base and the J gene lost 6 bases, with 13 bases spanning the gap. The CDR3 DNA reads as TGTGCCAGCTCACCACTGATGCAGGAGGGCGAGCAGTACTTC. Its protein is CASSPLMQEGEQYF.

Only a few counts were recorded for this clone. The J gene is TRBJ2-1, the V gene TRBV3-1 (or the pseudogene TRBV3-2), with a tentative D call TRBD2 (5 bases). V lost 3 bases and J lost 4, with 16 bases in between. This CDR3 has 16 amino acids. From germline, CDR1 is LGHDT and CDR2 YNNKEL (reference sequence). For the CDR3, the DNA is TGTGCCAGCAGCCAGGACCCGGGAAACACGTACAATGAGCAGTTCTTC. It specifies CASSQDPGNTYNEQFF.

The CDR3 region is CASSLATSGGSETQYF. The CDR3 bases are TGTGCCAGCAGCTTAGCTACTAGCGGGGGTTCTGAGACCCAGTACTTC. This chain connects TRBV13 to TRBJ2-5; 11 positions agree with TRBD2. CDR3 length: 16 residues. J gave up 5 bases and V 1 base, and 6 bases lay outside the gene matches. Germline CDR1 is PRHDT and CDR2 is FYEKMQ (reference sequence).

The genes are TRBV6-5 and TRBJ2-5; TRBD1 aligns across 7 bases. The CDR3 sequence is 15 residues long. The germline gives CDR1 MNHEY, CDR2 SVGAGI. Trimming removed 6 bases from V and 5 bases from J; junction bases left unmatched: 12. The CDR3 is CASSHGSGTVETQYF. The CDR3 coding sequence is TGTGCCAGCAGCCACGGGTCCGGGACAGTGGAGACCCAGTACTTC.

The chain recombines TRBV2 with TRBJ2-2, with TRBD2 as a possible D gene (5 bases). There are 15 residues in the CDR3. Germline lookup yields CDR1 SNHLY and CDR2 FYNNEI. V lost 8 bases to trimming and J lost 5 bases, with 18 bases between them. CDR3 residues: CASRLGRSGTGELFF. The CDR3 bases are TGTGCCAGCCGTCTTGGGCGGTCGGGGACCGGGGAGCTGTTTTTT.

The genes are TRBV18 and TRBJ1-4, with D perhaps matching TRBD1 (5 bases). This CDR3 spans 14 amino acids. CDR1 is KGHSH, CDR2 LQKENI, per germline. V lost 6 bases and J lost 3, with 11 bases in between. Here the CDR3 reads CASSPAGANEKLFF. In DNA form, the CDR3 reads TGTGCCAGCTCCCCGGCGGGGGCTAATGAAAAACTGTTTTTT.

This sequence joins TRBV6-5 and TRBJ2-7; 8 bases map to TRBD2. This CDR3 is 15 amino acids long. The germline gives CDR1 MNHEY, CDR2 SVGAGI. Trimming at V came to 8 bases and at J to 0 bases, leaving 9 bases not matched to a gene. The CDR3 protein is CASSPGRGTSYEQYF. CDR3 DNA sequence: TGTGCCAGCTCCCCCGGGAGGGGGACCTCCTACGAGCAGTACTTC.

This CDR3 reads CSVPGTGGVYTF. In DNA form, the CDR3 reads TGCAGCGTCCCCGGGACAGGAGGTGTCTACACCTTC. The chain uses TRBV29-1 and TRBJ1-2; 8 bases align to TRBD1. The CDR3 is 12 amino acids. The ends lost 6 bases at V and 10 bases at J; junction bases unmatched: 10. CDR1 is SQVTM, CDR2 ANQGSEA, per germline.

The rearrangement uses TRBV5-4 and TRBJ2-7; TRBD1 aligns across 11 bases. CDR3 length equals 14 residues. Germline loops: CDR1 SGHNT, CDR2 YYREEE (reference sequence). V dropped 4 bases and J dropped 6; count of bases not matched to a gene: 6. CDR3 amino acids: CASSLRTGGSEQYF. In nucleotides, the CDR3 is TGTGCCAGCAGCCTAAGGACAGGGGGCAGCGAGCAGTACTTC.

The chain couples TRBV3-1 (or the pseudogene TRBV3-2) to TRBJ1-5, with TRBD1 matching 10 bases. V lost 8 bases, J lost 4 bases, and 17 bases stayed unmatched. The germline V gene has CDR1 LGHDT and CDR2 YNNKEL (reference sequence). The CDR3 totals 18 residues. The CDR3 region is CASPRQGARKKGNQPQHF. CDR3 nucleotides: TGTGCCAGCCCCAGACAGGGGGCGCGAAAAAAGGGTAATCAGCCCCAGCATTTT.

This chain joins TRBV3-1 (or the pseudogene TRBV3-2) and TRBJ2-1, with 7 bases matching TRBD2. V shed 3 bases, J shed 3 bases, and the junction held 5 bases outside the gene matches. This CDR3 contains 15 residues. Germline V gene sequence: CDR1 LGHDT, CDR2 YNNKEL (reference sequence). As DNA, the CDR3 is TGTGCCAGCAGCCACAGCGGGGCCCACTACAATGAGCAGTTCTTC. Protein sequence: CASSHSGAHYNEQFF.

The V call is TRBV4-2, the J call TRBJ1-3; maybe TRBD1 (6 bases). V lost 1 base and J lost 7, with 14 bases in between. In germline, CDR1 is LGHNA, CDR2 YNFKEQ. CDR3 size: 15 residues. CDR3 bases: TGTGCCAGCAGCCAAGGAGTGGGGGCGGCGAACACCATATATTTT. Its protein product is CASSQGVGAANTIYF.

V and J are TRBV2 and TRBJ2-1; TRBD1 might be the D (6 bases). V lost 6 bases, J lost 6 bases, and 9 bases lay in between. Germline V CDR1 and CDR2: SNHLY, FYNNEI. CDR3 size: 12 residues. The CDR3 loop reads CASRYRVNEQFF. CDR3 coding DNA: TGTGCCAGCAGATACAGGGTCAATGAGCAGTTCTTC.

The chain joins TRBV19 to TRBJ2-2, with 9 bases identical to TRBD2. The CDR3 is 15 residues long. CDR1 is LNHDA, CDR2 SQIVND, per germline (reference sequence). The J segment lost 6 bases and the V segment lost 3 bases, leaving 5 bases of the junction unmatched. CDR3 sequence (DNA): TGTGCCAGTAGTATCAGGCGGGGGGGCGCCGGGGAGCTGTTTTTT. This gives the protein CASSIRRGGAGELFF. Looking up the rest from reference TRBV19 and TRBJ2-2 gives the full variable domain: DGGITQSPKYLFRKEGQNVTLSCEQNLNHDAMYWYRQDPGQGLRLIYYSQIVNDFQKGDIAEGYSVSREKKESFPLTVTSAQKNPTAFYLCASSIRRGGAGELFFGEGSRLTVL.

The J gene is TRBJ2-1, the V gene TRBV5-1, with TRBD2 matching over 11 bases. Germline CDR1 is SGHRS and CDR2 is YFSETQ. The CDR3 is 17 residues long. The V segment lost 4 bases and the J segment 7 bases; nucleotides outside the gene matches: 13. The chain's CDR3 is CASSRIPGLAAINEQFF. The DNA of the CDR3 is TGCGCCAGCAGCCGTATCCCGGGACTAGCGGCAATTAATGAGCAGTTCTTC.

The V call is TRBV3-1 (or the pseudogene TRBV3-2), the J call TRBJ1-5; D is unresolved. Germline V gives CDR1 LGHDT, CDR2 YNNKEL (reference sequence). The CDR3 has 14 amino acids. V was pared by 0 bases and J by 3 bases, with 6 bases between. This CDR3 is CASSQDGDNQPQHF. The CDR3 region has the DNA TGTGCCAGCAGCCAAGACGGGGACAATCAGCCCCAGCATTTT.

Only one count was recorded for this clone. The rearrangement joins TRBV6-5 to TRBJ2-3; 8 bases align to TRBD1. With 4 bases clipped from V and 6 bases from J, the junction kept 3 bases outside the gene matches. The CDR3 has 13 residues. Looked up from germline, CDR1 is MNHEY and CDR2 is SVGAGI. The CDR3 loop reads CASSSGQGDTQYF. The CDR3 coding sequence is TGTGCCAGCAGTTCAGGACAGGGCGATACGCAGTATTTT.